This T cell receptor (beta chain) is drawn from a study of shared clonotypes between healthy human individuals. Details on this clone: Its antigen remains unknown.

Profiling relied on immunoSEQ multiplex PCR, and the TCRdb table lists in-frame clones only, not all of them. The sample lists 2 million to 2.5 million clones, 85% to 95% occurring once. The V gene lost 7 bases and the J gene lost 1 base, with 19 bases spanning the gap. The CDR3 length is 16 residues. The germline V gene encodes CDR1 MGHRA and CDR2 YSYEKL. Broader study findings: The generation probabilities recorded for non-shared clonotypes fell below those of clonotypes shared by all four donors.

The chain uses TRBV4-1 and TRBJ2-5; possibly TRBD2 for D (6 bases). This TCR derives from a man aged 18 to 29 in good health. Some clones in this sample may be carry-over from other donors' samples. Sequencing used naive CD4+ T cells from PBMCs. Described subset: CD45RA+ positively selected. The DNA of the CDR3 is TGCGCCAGCACCTCTAAAGAGCGGGCCCGCCAAGAGACCCAGTACTTC. Amino acid sequence: CASTSKERARQETQYF.